The 25 T cell receptor beta chains below were found in one sample sequenced in a study of shared clonotypes between healthy human individuals. Assay used: immunoSEQ multiplex PCR; TCRdb lists only in-frame clones, some missing. This repertoire shows about 710,000 clones, approximately 73% found once; its top ten account for 1.5% to 2%. The specimen was memory CD4+ T cells sorted from blood. Subset noted: CD45RA-negative fraction. These receptors all come from a woman in her twenties or thirties in good health.

The chain carries TRBV7-7 and TRBJ2-1, with D unresolved. V dropped 5 bases and J dropped 4 bases, with 9 bases sitting between them. Germline V gene data show CDR1 as SSHAT and CDR2 as FNYEAQ (reference sequence). CDR3 length: 13 amino acids. The CDR3: CASSPSTYNEQFF. For the CDR3, the DNA is TGTGCCAGCAGCCCCTCCACTTACAATGAGCAGTTCTTC.

This rearrangement joins TRBV29-1 to TRBJ1-2; 7 positions agree with TRBD1. This CDR3 comprises 13 residues. Germline V CDR1 and CDR2: SQVTM, ANQGSEA. Unmatched junction bases numbered 12, after V lost 6 bases and J lost 8 bases. The CDR3 loop is CSVGGQGDIGYTF. The CDR3 DNA reads TGCAGCGTAGGGGGCCAGGGGGATATCGGCTACACCTTC.

V and J are TRBV5-8 and TRBJ2-3, with D possibly TRBD2 on 6 matching bases. The CDR3 is made up of 16 amino acids. Germline CDR1 and CDR2: SGHTS and YDEGEE. V was shortened by 6 bases and J by 1 base, with 18 bases between the two germline ends. The CDR3 DNA sequence: TGTGCCAGCACCCGGGGCCCGGCTAGCGGCACAGATACGCAGTATTTT. Its translation: CASTRGPASGTDTQYF.

The chain links TRBV27 to TRBJ1-1; 12 bases are a match to TRBD1. After removal of 6 bases from V and 3 bases from J, the junction contained 14 bases not matched to a gene. The CDR3 sequence is 18 residues long. Germline-derived CDR1 and CDR2 are MNHEY and SMNVEV (reference sequence). CDR3 DNA sequence: TGTGCCAGCAGCCCTGCCCATGGGACAGGGGGCATCGACACTGAAGCTTTCTTT. Translated: CASSPAHGTGGIDTEAFF.

This chain uses TRBV27 with TRBJ2-7; a possible D gene is TRBD2 (5 bases). This CDR3 is built from 15 residues. The germline CDR1 and CDR2 sequences are MNHEY and SMNVEV (reference sequence). Trimming shortened V by 6 bases and J by 2 bases, and 17 bases separated the two germline ends. The CDR3: CASRTGVSMTYEQYF. For the CDR3, the DNA is TGTGCCAGCAGGACCGGGGTTAGTATGACCTACGAGCAGTACTTC.

The rearrangement joins TRBV28 to TRBJ2-7, with 9 bases matching TRBD2. This CDR3 contains 14 residues. V lost 6 bases, J lost 4 bases, and 7 bases stayed unmatched. Germline assignment: CDR1 MDHEN and CDR2 SYDVKM. CDR3 in DNA: TGTGCCAGCAGCAAAGCAGCGGGAGGTTACGAGCAGTACTTC. It codes for CASSKAAGGYEQYF.

J is TRBJ1-2 and V is TRBV18; D ambiguous. The CDR3 is made up of 13 amino acids. The V and J ends lost 0 bases and 6 bases respectively, with 8 bases between them. Germline V gives CDR1 KGHSH, CDR2 LQKENI. In DNA, the CDR3 is TGTGCCAGCTCACCACCGAACGGGAATGGCTACACCTTC. It yields the protein CASSPPNGNGYTF.

This clone was seen a few times. The chain has TRBV28 and TRBJ2-1; 14 nucleotides line up with TRBD2. The CDR3 has 19 residues. Trimming removed 3 bases from V and 0 bases from J; junction bases left unmatched: 7. CDR1 is MDHEN and CDR2 is SYDVKM in the germline V gene. The CDR3 protein is CASSFRLAGGPNSYNEQFF. DNA for the CDR3: TGTGCCAGCAGTTTTCGACTAGCGGGAGGGCCGAACTCCTACAATGAGCAGTTCTTC.

The J gene is TRBJ1-3, the V gene TRBV14; a weak D match, TRBD1 (5 bases). The CDR3 loop spans 16 amino acids. The germline V gene encodes CDR1 SGHDN and CDR2 FVKESK. Trimming removed 4 bases from V and 0 bases from J, with 13 bases in between. CDR3 in DNA: TGTGCCAGCAGCCGAAACAGGCAGTTCTCTGGAAACACCATATATTTT. Translated, it gives CASSRNRQFSGNTIYF.

The chain is built from TRBV11-2 and TRBJ2-1; 11 bases match TRBD2. Unmatched junction bases numbered 6, after V lost 6 bases and J lost 5 bases. This CDR3 contains 15 residues. From germline, CDR1 is SGHAT and CDR2 FQNNGV. The CDR3 DNA reads as TGTGCCAGCAGACCAACTAGCGGGAGAGACAATGAGCAGTTCTTC. It is translated as CASRPTSGRDNEQFF.

This clone was observed a handful of times. The chain is built from TRBV19 and TRBJ1-3; 7 bases are shared with TRBD1. Unmatched junction bases numbered 8, after V lost 6 bases and J lost 3 bases. CDR3 length: 15 amino acids. Germline V gene data show CDR1 as LNHDA and CDR2 as SQIVND (reference sequence). The CDR3 sequence: CASSLQGGDGNTIYF. CDR3 nucleotide sequence: TGTGCCAGTAGCCTCCAAGGGGGCGATGGAAACACCATATATTTT.

This chain connects TRBV11-2 to TRBJ2-1; D is unresolved. This CDR3 has 13 residues. Germline V gene data show CDR1 as SGHAT and CDR2 as FQNNGV. The germline V and J ends were trimmed by 1 base and 7 bases, with 8 bases remaining between them. CDR3 nucleotides: TGTGCCAGCAGCTTAGGAAGTAGTAATGAGCAGTTCTTC. This sequence encodes CASSLGSSNEQFF.

This clone turned up a few times. The V gene is TRBV28, the J gene TRBJ2-7, with D possibly matching TRBD2 (6 bases). CDR1 and CDR2 (germline): MDHEN, SYDVKM. The CDR3 consists of 14 residues. Trimming removed 5 bases at V and 5 bases at J, with 16 bases between. The CDR3 DNA follows: TGTGCCAGCAGTCCTCCAGGGAGGATAAACGAGCAGTACTTC. Protein product: CASSPPGRINEQYF.

The J gene is TRBJ2-5, the V gene TRBV6-6; no reliable D call. Germline CDR1 and CDR2: MNHNY and SVGAGI (reference sequence). With 7 bases removed from V and 2 bases from J, the gap between germline ends came to 11 bases. This CDR3 has 13 amino acids. DNA of the CDR3: TGTGCCAGCATTCGATCCACTCAAGAGACCCAGTACTTC. Amino acids: CASIRSTQETQYF.

The chain carries TRBV6-5 and TRBJ2-1; D call uncertain. Trimming removed 10 bases at V and 0 bases at J, with 13 bases between. CDR3 length equals 14 residues. Germline assignment: CDR1 MNHEY and CDR2 SVGAGI. In DNA, the CDR3 is TGTGCCACCCGAGGCCGATCCTCCTACAATGAGCAGTTCTTC. Protein: CATRGRSSYNEQFF.

This chain uses TRBV7-6 with TRBJ1-1; D remains ambiguous. The germline CDR1 and CDR2 sequences are SGHVS and FNYEAQ. This CDR3 has 15 amino acids. The ends were cut back, 4 bases at V and 1 base at J, with 13 bases in the middle. CDR3 region: CASSSIASANTEAFF. CDR3 nucleotides: TGTGCCAGCAGCTCCATTGCATCGGCGAACACTGAAGCTTTCTTT.

The J gene is TRBJ1-3, the V gene TRBV6-6; D not resolved. V gave up 2 bases and J gave up 3 bases, with 8 bases separating them. This CDR3 contains 14 residues. Germline V gene sequence: CDR1 MNHNY, CDR2 SVGAGI (reference sequence). In DNA form, the CDR3 reads TGTGCCAGCAGTTACGGCATCAATGGAAACACCATATATTTT. Its protein is CASSYGINGNTIYF.

This clone was seen a few times. The chain couples TRBV2 to TRBJ2-1; 11 nucleotides match TRBD2. The CDR3 contains 15 residues. The germline CDR1 and CDR2 sequences are SNHLY and FYNNEI. The V segment lost 6 bases and the J segment 4 bases; nucleotides outside the gene matches: 5. The CDR3 DNA sequence: TGTGCCAGCAGATTACTAGCGGGAGTTTACAATGAGCAGTTCTTC. Protein product: CASRLLAGVYNEQFF.

The V call is TRBV6-5, the J call TRBJ1-3; perhaps TRBD1 as D (5 bases). The CDR3 covers 15 residues. The germline V and J ends were trimmed by 6 bases and 3 bases, with 15 bases remaining between them. Germline CDR1 and CDR2: MNHEY and SVGAGI. In nucleotides, the CDR3 is TGTGCCAGCAGCACGGCAAGGGGTTTTGGAAACACCATATATTTT. Translated: CASSTARGFGNTIYF.

V usage is TRBV14 and J usage is TRBJ2-2; 10 nucleotides agree with TRBD2. This CDR3 comprises 15 residues. V shed 3 bases, J shed 5 bases, and the junction held 3 bases outside the gene matches. Germline-derived CDR1 and CDR2 are SGHDN and FVKESK. The CDR3 DNA is TGTGCCAGCAGCCAGCTAGCGGGAGTTACCGGGGAGCTGTTTTTT. Translation: CASSQLAGVTGELFF.

V and J are TRBV4-1 and TRBJ2-2, with 7 nucleotides matching TRBD2. The CDR3 runs 17 residues. CDR1 and CDR2 (germline): MGHRA, YSYEKL. V lost 4 bases and J lost 5; bases outside the gene matches: 13. CDR3 amino acids: CASSPLGGGGETGELFF. CDR3 sequence (DNA): TGCGCCAGCAGCCCGCTCGGTGGCGGGGGAGAAACCGGGGAGCTGTTTTTT.

The genes are TRBV6-1 and TRBJ2-3; TRBD1 matches 10 bases. Germline trimming cut 3 bases from V and 1 base from J; bases unmatched to any gene: 4. Germline V gene sequence: CDR1 MNHNS, CDR2 SASEGT. CDR3 length: 16 residues. The CDR3 spells CASSDTGTGGTDTQYF. The CDR3 nucleotides are TGTGCCAGCAGTGATACCGGGACAGGGGGCACAGATACGCAGTATTTT.

V is TRBV5-1 and J is TRBJ2-5; 7 nucleotides align to TRBD2. V shed 4 bases and J 2 bases; nucleotides not matched to a gene: 8. The CDR3 is 15 amino acids. The germline CDR1 and CDR2 sequences are SGHRS and YFSETQ. The CDR3 coding sequence is TGCGCCAGCAGCCCGGGGGGACTGAAACAAGAGACCCAGTACTTC. It yields the protein CASSPGGLKQETQYF.

V is TRBV6-1 and J is TRBJ2-7; 10 bases are shared with TRBD1. The CDR3 length is 15 residues. V gave up 7 bases and J gave up 4 bases; unmatched junction bases: 10. The germline gives CDR1 MNHNS, CDR2 SASEGT. This CDR3 is CASTPYSGQGYEQYF. The CDR3 bases are TGTGCCAGCACCCCCTACTCGGGACAGGGGTACGAGCAGTACTTC.

This chain joins TRBV30 and TRBJ2-7, with D possibly being TRBD1 (6 bases). V was pared by 1 base and J by 7 bases, with 14 bases between. This CDR3 comprises 13 residues. From germline, CDR1 is GTSNPN and CDR2 SVGIG (reference sequence). For the CDR3, the DNA is TGTGCCTGGAGTGCGGGGACAATGGGGGAGCAGTACTTC. This gives the protein CAWSAGTMGEQYF.